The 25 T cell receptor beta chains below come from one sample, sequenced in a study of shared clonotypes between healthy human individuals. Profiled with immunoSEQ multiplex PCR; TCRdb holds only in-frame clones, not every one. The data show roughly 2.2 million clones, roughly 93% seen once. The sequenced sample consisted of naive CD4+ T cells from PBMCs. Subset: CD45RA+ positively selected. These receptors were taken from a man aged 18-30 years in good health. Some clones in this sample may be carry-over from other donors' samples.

CDR3 sequence (DNA): TGTGCCTGGAGTGTATGGCCAGGAGAAAGTAATTCACCCCTCCACTTT. Its translation is CAWSVWPGESNSPLHF. The chain is built from TRBV30 and TRBJ1-6; D not resolved. Per germline, CDR1 GTSNPN and CDR2 SVGIG (reference sequence). The CDR3 sequence is 16 residues long. V lost 0 bases and J 6 bases, leaving 15 bases between the germline ends.

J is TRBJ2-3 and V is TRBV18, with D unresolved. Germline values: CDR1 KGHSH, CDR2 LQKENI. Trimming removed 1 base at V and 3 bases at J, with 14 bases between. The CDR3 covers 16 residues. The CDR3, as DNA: TGTGCCAGCTCACCACAGACCTCCAGCCTAACAGATACGCAGTATTTT. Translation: CASSPQTSSLTDTQYF.

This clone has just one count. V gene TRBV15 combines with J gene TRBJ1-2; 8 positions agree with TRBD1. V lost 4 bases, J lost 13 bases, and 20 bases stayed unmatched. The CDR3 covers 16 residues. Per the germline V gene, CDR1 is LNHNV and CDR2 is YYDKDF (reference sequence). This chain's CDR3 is CATSTDGWESRGHCTF. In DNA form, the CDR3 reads TGTGCCACCAGCACAGACGGTTGGGAAAGCAGGGGGCACTGCACCTTC.

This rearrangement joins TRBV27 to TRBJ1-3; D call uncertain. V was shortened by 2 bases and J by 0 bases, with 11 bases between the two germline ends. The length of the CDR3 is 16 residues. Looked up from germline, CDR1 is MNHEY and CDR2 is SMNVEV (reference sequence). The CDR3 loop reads CASSLGVRDSGNTIYF. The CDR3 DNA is TGTGCCAGCAGTTTAGGGGTGAGAGACTCTGGAAACACCATATATTTT.

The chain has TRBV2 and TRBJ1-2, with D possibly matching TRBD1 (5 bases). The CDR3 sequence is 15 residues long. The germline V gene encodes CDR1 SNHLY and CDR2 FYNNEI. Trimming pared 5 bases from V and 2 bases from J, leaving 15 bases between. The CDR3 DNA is TGTGCCAGCAGTCTGTACGGATCAGGGAACTATGGCTACACCTTC. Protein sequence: CASSLYGSGNYGYTF. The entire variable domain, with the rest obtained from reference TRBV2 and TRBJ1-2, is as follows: EPEVTQTPSHQVTQMGQEVILRCVPISNHLYFYWYRQILGQKVEFLVSFYNNEISEKSEIFDDQFSVERPDGSNFTLKIRSTKLEDSAMYFCASSLYGSGNYGYTFGSGTRLTVV.

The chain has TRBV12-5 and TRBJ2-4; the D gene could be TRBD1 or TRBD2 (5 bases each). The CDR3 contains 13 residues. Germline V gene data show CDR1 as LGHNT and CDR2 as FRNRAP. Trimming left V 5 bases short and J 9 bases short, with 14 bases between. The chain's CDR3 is CASGPTGGGIQYF. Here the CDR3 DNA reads TGTGCTAGTGGTCCCACTGGGGGTGGCATTCAGTACTTC.

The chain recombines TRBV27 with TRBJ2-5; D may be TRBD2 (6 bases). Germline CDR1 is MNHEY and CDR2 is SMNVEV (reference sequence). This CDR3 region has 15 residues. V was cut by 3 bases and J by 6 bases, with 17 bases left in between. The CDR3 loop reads CASSFGQGGGKTQYF. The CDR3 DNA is TGTGCCAGCAGTTTCGGTCAGGGTGGAGGGAAGACCCAGTACTTC.

This chain's CDR3 is CASSYDGGSYYEQYF. DNA for the CDR3: TGTGCCAGCAGCTATGACGGTGGTTCGTACTACGAGCAGTACTTC. V is TRBV6-5 and J is TRBJ2-7, with D uncertain. The CDR3 extends over 15 amino acids. CDR1 and CDR2 from the germline V gene are MNHEY and SVGAGI. Trimming pared 6 bases from V and 3 bases from J, leaving 18 bases between.

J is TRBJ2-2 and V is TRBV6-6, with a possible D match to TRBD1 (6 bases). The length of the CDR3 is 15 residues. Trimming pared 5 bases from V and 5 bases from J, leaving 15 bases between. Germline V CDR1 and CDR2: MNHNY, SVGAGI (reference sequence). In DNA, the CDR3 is TGTGCCAGCAGTATCAGGGGATCAAGGACCGGGGAGCTGTTTTTT. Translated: CASSIRGSRTGELFF.

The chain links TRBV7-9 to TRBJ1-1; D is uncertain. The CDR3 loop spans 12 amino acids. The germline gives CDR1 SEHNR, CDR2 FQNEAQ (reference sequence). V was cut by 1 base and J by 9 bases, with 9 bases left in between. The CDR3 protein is CASSLVGRKAFF. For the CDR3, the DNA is TGTGCCAGCAGCTTAGTTGGACGGAAAGCTTTCTTT.

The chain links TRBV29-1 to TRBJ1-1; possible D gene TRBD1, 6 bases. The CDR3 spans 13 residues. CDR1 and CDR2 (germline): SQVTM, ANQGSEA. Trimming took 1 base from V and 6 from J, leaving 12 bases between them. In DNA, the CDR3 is TGCAGCGTTGAAGCTGGGGGGGCTCCTGAAGCTTTCTTT. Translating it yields CSVEAGGAPEAFF.

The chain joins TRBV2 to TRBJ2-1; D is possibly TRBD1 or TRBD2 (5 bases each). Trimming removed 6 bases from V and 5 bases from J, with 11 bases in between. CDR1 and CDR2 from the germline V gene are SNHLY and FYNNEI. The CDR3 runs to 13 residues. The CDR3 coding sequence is TGTGCCAGCAGACCGGGACGGAACAATGAGCAGTTCTTC. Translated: CASRPGRNNEQFF.

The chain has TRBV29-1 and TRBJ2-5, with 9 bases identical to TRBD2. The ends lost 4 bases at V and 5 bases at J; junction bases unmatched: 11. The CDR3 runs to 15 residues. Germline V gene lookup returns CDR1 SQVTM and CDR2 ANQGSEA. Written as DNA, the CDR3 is TGCAGCGTTGGAGAAGGTAGCGGGAGATGGGAGACCCAGTACTTC. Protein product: CSVGEGSGRWETQYF.

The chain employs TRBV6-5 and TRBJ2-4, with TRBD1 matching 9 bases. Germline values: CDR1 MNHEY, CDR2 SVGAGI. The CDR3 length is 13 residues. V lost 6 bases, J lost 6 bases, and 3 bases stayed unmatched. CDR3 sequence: CASSGQGSNIQYF. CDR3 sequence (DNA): TGTGCCAGCAGCGGACAGGGGTCAAACATTCAGTACTTC.

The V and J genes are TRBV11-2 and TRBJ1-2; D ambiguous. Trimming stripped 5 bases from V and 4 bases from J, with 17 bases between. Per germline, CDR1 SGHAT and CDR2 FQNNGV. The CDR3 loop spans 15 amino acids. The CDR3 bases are TGTGCCAGCAGCCTCCGGGGATTGACAAGCTATGGCTACACCTTC. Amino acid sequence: CASSLRGLTSYGYTF.

The CDR3 bases are TGTGCCAGCAGCTGGGACGGGACAGCGAGAGGGACCCAGTACTTC. As protein: CASSWDGTARGTQYF. The chain carries TRBV5-6 and TRBJ2-5; TRBD1 aligns across 7 bases. This CDR3 contains 15 residues. V shed 3 bases, J shed 7 bases, and the junction held 12 bases outside the gene matches. Germline CDR1 reads SGHDT; CDR2 reads YYEEEE.

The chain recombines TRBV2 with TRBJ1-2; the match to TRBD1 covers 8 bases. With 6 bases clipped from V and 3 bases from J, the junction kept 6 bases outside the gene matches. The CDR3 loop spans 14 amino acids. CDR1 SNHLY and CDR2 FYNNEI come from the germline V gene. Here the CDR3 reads CASSLQGVDYGYTF. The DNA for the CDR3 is TGTGCCAGCAGCCTACAGGGGGTCGACTATGGCTACACCTTC.

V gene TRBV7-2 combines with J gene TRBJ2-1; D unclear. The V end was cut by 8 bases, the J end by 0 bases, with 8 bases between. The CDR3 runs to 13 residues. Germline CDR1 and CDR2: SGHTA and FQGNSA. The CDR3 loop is CASGPTSYNEQFF. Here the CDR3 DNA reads TGTGCCAGCGGTCCGACCTCCTACAATGAGCAGTTCTTC.

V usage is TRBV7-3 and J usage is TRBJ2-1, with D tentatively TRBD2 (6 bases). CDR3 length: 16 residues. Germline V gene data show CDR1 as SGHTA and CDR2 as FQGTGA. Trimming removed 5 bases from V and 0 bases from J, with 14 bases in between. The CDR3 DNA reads TGTGCCAGCAGCCGAGTGGGAGGCGCCTCCTACAATGAGCAGTTCTTC. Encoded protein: CASSRVGGASYNEQFF.

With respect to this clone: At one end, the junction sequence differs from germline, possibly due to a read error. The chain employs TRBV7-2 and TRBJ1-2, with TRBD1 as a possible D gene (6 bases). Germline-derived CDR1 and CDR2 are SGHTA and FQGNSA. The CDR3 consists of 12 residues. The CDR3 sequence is CASSLTVRTEDF. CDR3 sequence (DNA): TGTGCCAGCAGCTTAACGGTCCGGACAGAAGACTTC.

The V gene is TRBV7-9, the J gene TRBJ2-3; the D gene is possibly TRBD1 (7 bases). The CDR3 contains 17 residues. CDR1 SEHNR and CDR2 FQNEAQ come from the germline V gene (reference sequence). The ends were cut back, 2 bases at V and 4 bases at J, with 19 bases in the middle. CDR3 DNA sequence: TGTGCCAGCAGCTTAAACGGCAGGGGGGCCGGCGCAGATACGCAGTATTTT. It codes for CASSLNGRGAGADTQYF.

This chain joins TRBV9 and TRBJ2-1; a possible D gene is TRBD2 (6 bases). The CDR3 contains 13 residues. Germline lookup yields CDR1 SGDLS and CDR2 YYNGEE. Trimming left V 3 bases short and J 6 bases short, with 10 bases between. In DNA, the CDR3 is TGTGCCAGCAGCGCCTTTAGCGGCAATGAGCAGTTCTTC. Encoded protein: CASSAFSGNEQFF.

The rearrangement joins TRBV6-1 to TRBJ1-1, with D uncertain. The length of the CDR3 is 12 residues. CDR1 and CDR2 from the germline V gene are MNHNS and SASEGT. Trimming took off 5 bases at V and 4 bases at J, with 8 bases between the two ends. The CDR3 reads CASSKHGTEAFF. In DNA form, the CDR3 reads TGTGCCAGCAGTAAACATGGCACTGAAGCTTTCTTT.

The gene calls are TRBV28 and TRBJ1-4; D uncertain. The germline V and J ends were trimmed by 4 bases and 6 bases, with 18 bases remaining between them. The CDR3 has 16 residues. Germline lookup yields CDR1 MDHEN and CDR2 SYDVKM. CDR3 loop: CASSSSRAQGYEKLFF. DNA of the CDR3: TGTGCCAGCAGTTCGTCCCGGGCCCAAGGTTATGAAAAACTGTTTTTT.

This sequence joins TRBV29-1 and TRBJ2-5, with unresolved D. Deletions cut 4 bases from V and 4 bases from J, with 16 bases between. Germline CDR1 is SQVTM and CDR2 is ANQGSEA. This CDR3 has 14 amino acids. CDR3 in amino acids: CSVAEGPGGETQYF. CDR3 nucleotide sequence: TGCAGCGTTGCCGAAGGACCAGGCGGAGAGACCCAGTACTTC.